A selection of T cell receptor beta chains follows, all from one sample in a study of T cells in localized non-small cell lung cancer. Sequencing was performed with immunoSEQ multiplex PCR; in TCRdb, only in-frame clones are kept and a portion is missing. Counted here are about 53,000 clones, approximately 80% occurring once; the ten biggest clones make up approximately 18%. This material consisted of peripheral blood mononuclear cells, taken before any cancer treatment. All receptors derive from a man aged 40 to 75 with stage III lung adenocarcinoma. CDR3s include the opening cysteine and the closing phenylalanine or tryptophan. The order of the fields is D gene, clone size, V gene, J gene, CDR3 protein, CDR3 DNA. D genes are given only for firm matches. Rows give clone size only sometimes, using once, few, many, or a class for an expanded clone.

d_gene: -; abundance: -; v_gene: TRBV5-1; j_gene: TRBJ2-7; CDR3aa: CASSATGSTYEQYF; CDR3nt: TGCGCCAGCAGCGCCACGGGTAGCACGTACGAGCAGTACTTC
d_gene: -; abundance: -; v_gene: TRBV9; j_gene: TRBJ2-7; CDR3aa: CASSPTENYEQYF; CDR3nt: TGTGCCAGCAGCCCGACGGAGAACTACGAGCAGTACTTC
d_gene: TRBD1; abundance: few; v_gene: TRBV5-4; j_gene: TRBJ1-6; CDR3aa: CASSQGTGLLSLHF; CDR3nt: TGTGCCAGCAGCCAAGGGACAGGGCTGCTTTCCCTCCACTTT
d_gene: -; abundance: once; v_gene: TRBV19; j_gene: TRBJ1-2; CDR3aa: CASRPGQLVNYGYTF; CDR3nt: TGTGCCAGTAGACCCGGACAGTTGGTTAACTATGGCTACACCTTC
d_gene: -; abundance: -; v_gene: TRBV10-3; j_gene: TRBJ1-2; CDR3aa: CAISESGEFYGYTF; CDR3nt: TGTGCCATCAGTGAGTCGGGGGAATTTTACGGCTACACCTTC
d_gene: TRBD1; abundance: -; v_gene: TRBV6-5; j_gene: TRBJ1-2; CDR3aa: CASSYIRQGSNYGYTF; CDR3nt: TGTGCCAGCAGTTACATCCGACAGGGGTCTAACTATGGCTACACCTTC
d_gene: -; abundance: -; v_gene: TRBV10-3; j_gene: TRBJ2-7; CDR3aa: CAISETRAETYEQYF; CDR3nt: TGTGCCATCAGTGAGACCAGGGCGGAAACCTACGAGCAGTACTTC
d_gene: -; abundance: -; v_gene: TRBV27; j_gene: TRBJ1-6; CDR3aa: CASSLESSRPPLHF; CDR3nt: TGTGCCAGCAGTTTAGAGTCATCGAGGCCTCCCCTCCACTTT
d_gene: TRBD1; abundance: few; v_gene: TRBV18; j_gene: TRBJ1-1; CDR3aa: CASSTGQGNTEAFF; CDR3nt: TGTGCCAGCTCAACCGGACAGGGGAACACTGAAGCTTTCTTT
d_gene: -; abundance: -; v_gene: TRBV19; j_gene: TRBJ1-5; CDR3aa: CASSIAGSGQPQHF; CDR3nt: TGTGCCAGTAGTATTGCAGGGTCGGGACAGCCCCAGCATTTT
d_gene: -; abundance: -; v_gene: TRBV19; j_gene: TRBJ2-1; CDR3aa: CASSFRDYNEQFF; CDR3nt: TGTGCCAGTAGTTTCCGGGACTACAATGAGCAGTTCTTC
d_gene: -; abundance: -; v_gene: TRBV18; j_gene: TRBJ1-5; CDR3aa: CASSRDSNQPQHF; CDR3nt: TGTGCCAGCTCACGTGATAGCAATCAGCCCCAGCATTTT
d_gene: -; abundance: -; v_gene: TRBV2; j_gene: TRBJ2-7; CDR3aa: CASSESFRYEQYF; CDR3nt: TGTGCCAGCAGTGAAAGCTTTCGCTACGAGCAGTACTTC
d_gene: -; abundance: -; v_gene: TRBV10-1; j_gene: TRBJ1-1; CDR3aa: CASSAGNTEAFF; CDR3nt: TGCGCCAGCAGCGCCGGGAACACTGAAGCTTTCTTT
d_gene: -; abundance: -; v_gene: TRBV7-2; j_gene: TRBJ1-2; CDR3aa: CASSSDGRYGYTF; CDR3nt: TGTGCCAGCAGCTCAGACGGACGCTATGGCTACACCTTC
d_gene: TRBD1; abundance: -; v_gene: TRBV10-2; j_gene: TRBJ2-7; CDR3aa: CASNPGQPTKSSYEQYF; CDR3nt: TGCGCCAGCAACCCGGGACAGCCGACCAAAAGCTCCTACGAGCAGTACTTC
d_gene: -; abundance: -; v_gene: TRBV21-1; j_gene: TRBJ2-1; CDR3aa: CASSKEGRRGSYNEQFF; CDR3nt: TGTGCCAGCAGCAAAGAAGGTCGCAGGGGCTCCTACAATGAGCAGTTCTTC
d_gene: TRBD1; abundance: -; v_gene: TRBV5-1; j_gene: TRBJ1-2; CDR3aa: CASSLLGGQGSGDGYGYTF; CDR3nt: TGCGCCAGCAGCTTGTTAGGGGGACAGGGATCAGGGGATGGCTATGGCTACACCTTC
d_gene: -; abundance: -; v_gene: TRBV10-3; j_gene: TRBJ2-7; CDR3aa: CAISGSTYEQYF; CDR3nt: TGTGCCATCAGCGGAAGCACCTACGAGCAGTACTTC
d_gene: -; abundance: -; v_gene: TRBV25-1; j_gene: TRBJ2-6; CDR3aa: CASSPTRGPSGANVLTF; CDR3nt: TGTGCCAGCAGCCCCACACGGGGCCCCTCTGGGGCCAACGTCCTGACTTTC
d_gene: -; abundance: once; v_gene: TRBV2; j_gene: TRBJ2-3; CDR3aa: CASRPGSSTDTQYF; CDR3nt: TGTGCCAGCAGACCGGGTAGTAGCACAGATACGCAGTATTTT
d_gene: TRBD1; abundance: -; v_gene: TRBV18; j_gene: TRBJ2-2; CDR3aa: CASSLDRANTGELFF; CDR3nt: TGTGCCAGCTCACTGGACAGGGCGAACACCGGGGAGCTGTTTTTT
d_gene: -; abundance: -; v_gene: TRBV7-3; j_gene: TRBJ1-1; CDR3aa: CASSLIGGGNTEAFF; CDR3nt: TGTGCCAGCAGCTTAATTGGAGGGGGGAACACTGAAGCTTTCTTT
d_gene: TRBD1; abundance: -; v_gene: TRBV29-1; j_gene: TRBJ1-1; CDR3aa: CSVVSSTGGLNTEAFF; CDR3nt: TGCAGCGTTGTTTCTTCGACAGGGGGTTTGAACACTGAAGCTTTCTTT
d_gene: -; abundance: -; v_gene: TRBV7-6; j_gene: TRBJ2-3; CDR3aa: CASSLDESDTQYF; CDR3nt: TGTGCCAGCAGCTTAGACGAGTCAGATACGCAGTATTTT
d_gene: -; abundance: -; v_gene: TRBV6-5; j_gene: TRBJ2-2; CDR3aa: CASSYSARVTGELFF; CDR3nt: TGTGCCAGCAGTTACTCGGCCAGGGTAACCGGGGAGCTGTTTTTT
d_gene: TRBD1; abundance: few; v_gene: TRBV10-3; j_gene: TRBJ1-4; CDR3aa: CAISDPGQGDEKLFF; CDR3nt: TGTGCCATCAGTGACCCAGGACAGGGCGATGAAAAACTGTTTTTT
d_gene: TRBD1; abundance: -; v_gene: TRBV7-2; j_gene: TRBJ2-7; CDR3aa: CASSMGQGGYEQYF; CDR3nt: TGTGCCAGCAGCATGGGACAGGGAGGCTACGAGCAGTACTTC
d_gene: -; abundance: -; v_gene: TRBV7-9; j_gene: TRBJ1-5; CDR3aa: CASSLTLTDSNQPQHF; CDR3nt: TGTGCCAGCAGCTTAACCCTGACAGATTCTAATCAGCCCCAGCATTTT
d_gene: -; abundance: once; v_gene: TRBV19; j_gene: TRBJ1-5; CDR3aa: CASSVGQPLHPQHF; CDR3nt: TGTGCCAGTAGTGTCGGACAGCCTCTCCATCCCCAGCATTTT
d_gene: -; abundance: -; v_gene: TRBV30; j_gene: TRBJ2-2; CDR3aa: CAWNGGRATGELFF; CDR3nt: TGTGCCTGGAATGGGGGCAGAGCTACCGGGGAGCTGTTTTTT
d_gene: -; abundance: -; v_gene: TRBV6-5; j_gene: TRBJ1-2; CDR3aa: CASSSEETYGYTF; CDR3nt: TGTGCCAGCAGTTCCGAAGAAACATATGGCTACACCTTC
d_gene: -; abundance: -; v_gene: TRBV7-9; j_gene: TRBJ1-6; CDR3aa: CASSPLRAPLHF; CDR3nt: TGTGCCAGCAGCCCCCTCAGGGCACCCCTCCACTTT
d_gene: -; abundance: few; v_gene: TRBV29-1; j_gene: TRBJ2-7; CDR3aa: CSVGGGQAYEQYF; CDR3nt: TGCAGCGTTGGCGGAGGCCAAGCTTACGAGCAGTACTTC
d_gene: -; abundance: -; v_gene: TRBV19; j_gene: TRBJ1-1; CDR3aa: CASSMRGGDTEAFF; CDR3nt: TGTGCCAGTAGTATGCGGGGGGGCGACACTGAAGCTTTCTTT
d_gene: TRBD2; abundance: -; v_gene: TRBV4-2; j_gene: TRBJ2-3; CDR3aa: CASSPAGGRDTQYF; CDR3nt: TGTGCCAGCAGCCCAGCGGGGGGGCGCGATACGCAGTATTTT
d_gene: -; abundance: -; v_gene: TRBV18; j_gene: TRBJ1-4; CDR3aa: CASSPIQGMIEKLFF; CDR3nt: TGTGCCAGCTCACCAATTCAGGGAATGATTGAAAAACTGTTTTTT
d_gene: -; abundance: -; v_gene: TRBV9; j_gene: TRBJ2-7; CDR3aa: CASSVGEGAYSEQYF; CDR3nt: TGTGCCAGCAGCGTAGGGGAGGGGGCGTATTCCGAGCAGTACTTC
d_gene: -; abundance: -; v_gene: TRBV13; j_gene: TRBJ2-1; CDR3aa: CASALADHNEQFF; CDR3nt: TGTGCCAGCGCATTAGCGGACCACAATGAGCAGTTCTTC
d_gene: TRBD1; abundance: once; v_gene: TRBV5-4; j_gene: TRBJ1-2; CDR3aa: CASSSGTEYYGYTF; CDR3nt: TGTGCCAGCAGCTCCGGGACAGAGTACTATGGCTACACCTTC
d_gene: -; abundance: -; v_gene: TRBV27; j_gene: TRBJ2-3; CDR3aa: CASSFSFGGTPLTDTQCF; CDR3nt: TGTGCCAGCAGTTTTAGTTTCGGCGGGACTCCTCTGACAGATACGCAGTGTTTT
d_gene: -; abundance: -; v_gene: TRBV10-3; j_gene: TRBJ2-6; CDR3aa: CAISELEVSVANVLTF; CDR3nt: TGTGCCATCAGTGAATTGGAGGTGTCTGTGGCCAACGTCCTGACTTTC
d_gene: -; abundance: -; v_gene: TRBV7-2; j_gene: TRBJ2-3; CDR3aa: CASSLGESTDTQYF; CDR3nt: TGTGCCAGCAGCTTAGGAGAGAGCACAGATACGCAGTATTTT
d_gene: TRBD1; abundance: -; v_gene: TRBV15; j_gene: TRBJ1-2; CDR3aa: CATSRETGGGYTF; CDR3nt: TGTGCCACCAGCAGAGAAACAGGGGGAGGCTACACCTTC
d_gene: TRBD1; abundance: -; v_gene: TRBV5-4; j_gene: TRBJ2-3; CDR3aa: CASSLFFGQGDPDTQYF; CDR3nt: TGTGCCAGCAGCTTGTTTTTTGGACAGGGGGATCCAGATACGCAGTATTTT
d_gene: -; abundance: -; v_gene: TRBV5-1; j_gene: TRBJ1-3; CDR3aa: CASSLASSGNTIYF; CDR3nt: TGCGCCAGCAGCCTGGCCAGCTCTGGAAACACCATATATTTT
d_gene: TRBD1; abundance: -; v_gene: TRBV9; j_gene: TRBJ1-2; CDR3aa: CASSVEDGTGFGYTF; CDR3nt: TGTGCCAGCAGCGTAGAAGACGGGACAGGGTTTGGCTACACCTTC
d_gene: -; abundance: -; v_gene: TRBV11-2; j_gene: TRBJ2-2; CDR3aa: CASSLDPGAGELFF; CDR3nt: TGTGCCAGCAGCTTAGATCCCGGGGCCGGGGAGCTGTTTTTT
d_gene: -; abundance: -; v_gene: TRBV11-3; j_gene: TRBJ2-2; CDR3aa: CASSLRLNTGELFF; CDR3nt: TGTGCCAGCAGCCTACGCTTGAACACCGGGGAGCTGTTTTTT
d_gene: -; abundance: -; v_gene: TRBV6-1; j_gene: TRBJ1-2; CDR3aa: CASSVLGEGGYTF; CDR3nt: TGTGCCAGCAGTGTGTTAGGCGAGGGCGGCTACACCTTC